The next 7 T cell receptor beta chains were all read from a single sample in a study of blood T cell repertoires in COVID-19 (TCRdb year 2020). Libraries were made using the immunoSEQ multiplex PCR assay. Entries here come from immuneACCESS through TCRdb and include only in-frame sequences with V and J called. Some clones fail to appear in such tables; in the studies checked, an unresolved V gene covers under half of the shortfall, and the cause of the remainder is unknown. Here the sample has fewer than 120,000 clones; just over 75% occur a single time. The ten largest clones take up more than 3.5% of the sample. The sequenced sample consisted of peripheral blood. These receptor sequences come from an elderly woman with acute or convalescent COVID-19.

In this sample, this clone turned up a few times. The chain joins TRBV24-1 to TRBJ1-4, with 7 bases identical to TRBD1. Trimming cost V 0 bases and J 1 base; bases outside gene matches: 4. CDR3 size: 17 residues. Germline V CDR1 and CDR2: KGHDR, SFDVKD. The CDR3 reads CATSDLVQGVTNEKLFF. CDR3 nucleotide sequence: TGTGCCACCAGTGATTTGGTTCAGGGGGTAACTAATGAAAAACTGTTTTTT.

The gene calls are TRBV15 and TRBJ1-2; D might be TRBD1 (5 bases). The CDR3 contains 14 residues. V dropped 0 bases and J dropped 7 bases, with 12 bases sitting between them. CDR1 is LNHNV, CDR2 YYDKDF, per germline (reference sequence). This CDR3 is CATSRDPGLGGYTF. In nucleotides, the CDR3 is TGTGCCACCAGCAGAGATCCGGGACTAGGTGGCTACACCTTC.

The gene calls are TRBV12-3 or TRBV12-4 and TRBJ1-4; possible D gene TRBD1, 5 bases. The CDR3 sequence is 13 residues long. The germline V and J ends were trimmed by 5 bases and 8 bases, with 12 bases remaining between them. As DNA, the CDR3 is TGTGCCAGCAGTCCACAGGAAAAGGAAAAACTGTTTTTT. It encodes CASSPQEKEKLFF.

This chain uses TRBV14 with TRBJ1-1; D unclear. This CDR3 contains 13 residues. CDR1 SGHDN and CDR2 FVKESK come from the germline V gene. The V end was cut by 2 bases, the J end by 0 bases, with 4 bases between. The CDR3: CASSQSVNTEAFF. The CDR3 DNA is TGTGCCAGCAGCCAATCAGTGAACACTGAAGCTTTCTTT.

This chain uses TRBV27 with TRBJ2-2, with 8 bases fitting TRBD1. This CDR3 has 14 amino acids. V shed 6 bases and J 6 bases; nucleotides not matched to a gene: 6. Germline CDR1 MNHEY, CDR2 SMNVEV (reference sequence). The CDR3 here is CASSIRQGSGELFF. The CDR3 region has the DNA TGTGCCAGCAGCATAAGACAGGGGTCCGGGGAGCTGTTTTTT.

V usage is TRBV5-6 and J usage is TRBJ2-1; the match to TRBD2 covers 10 bases. This CDR3 contains 15 residues. Germline CDR1 SGHDT, CDR2 YYEEEE. V shed 3 bases, J shed 3 bases, and the junction held 3 bases outside the gene matches. The CDR3 reads CASSSGTSVYNEQFF. The CDR3 coding sequence is TGTGCCAGCAGCTCCGGGACTAGCGTCTACAATGAGCAGTTCTTC.

J is TRBJ2-7 and V is TRBV6-6, with 9 positions matching TRBD1. The germline V gene has CDR1 MNHNY and CDR2 SVGAGI (reference sequence). J lost 7 bases, V lost 6 bases, and 7 bases had no gene match. The CDR3 has 13 residues. CDR3 nucleotides: TGTGCCAGCAGGGACAGGGGTCATGGAGAGCAGTACTTC. Protein sequence: CASRDRGHGEQYF.